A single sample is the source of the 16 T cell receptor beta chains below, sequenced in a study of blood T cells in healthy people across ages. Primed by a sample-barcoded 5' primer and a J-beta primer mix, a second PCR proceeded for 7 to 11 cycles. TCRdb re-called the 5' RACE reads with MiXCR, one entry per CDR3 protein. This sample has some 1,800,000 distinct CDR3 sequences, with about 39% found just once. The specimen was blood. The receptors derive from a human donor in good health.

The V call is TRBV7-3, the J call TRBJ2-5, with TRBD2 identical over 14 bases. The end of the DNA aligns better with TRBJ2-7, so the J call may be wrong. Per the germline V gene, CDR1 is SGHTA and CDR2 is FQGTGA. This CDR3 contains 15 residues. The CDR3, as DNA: TGTGCCAGCAGCTGGACTAGCGGGGGGAACTACGAGCAGTACTTC. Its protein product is CASSWTSGGNYEQYF.

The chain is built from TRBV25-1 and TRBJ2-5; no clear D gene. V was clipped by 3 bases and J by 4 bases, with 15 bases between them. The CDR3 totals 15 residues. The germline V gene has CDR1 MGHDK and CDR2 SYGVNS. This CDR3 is CASSDLYIEVETQYF. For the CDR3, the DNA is TGTGCCAGCAGTGATTTGTATATCGAGGTAGAGACCCAGTACTTC.

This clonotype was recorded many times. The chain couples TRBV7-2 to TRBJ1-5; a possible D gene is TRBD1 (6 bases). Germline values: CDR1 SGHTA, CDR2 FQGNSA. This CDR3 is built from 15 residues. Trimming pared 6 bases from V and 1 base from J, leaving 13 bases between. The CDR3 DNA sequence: TGTGCCAGCAGTTTGGTACAGGGAAGCAATCAGCCCCAGCATTTT. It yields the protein CASSLVQGSNQPQHF.

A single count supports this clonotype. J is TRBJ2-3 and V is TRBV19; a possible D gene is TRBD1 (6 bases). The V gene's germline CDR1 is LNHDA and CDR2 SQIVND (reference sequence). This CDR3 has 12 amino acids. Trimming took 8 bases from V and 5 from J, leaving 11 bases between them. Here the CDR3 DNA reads TGTGCCAGTCGAACAGGGAAAGATACGCAGTATTTT. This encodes CASRTGKDTQYF.

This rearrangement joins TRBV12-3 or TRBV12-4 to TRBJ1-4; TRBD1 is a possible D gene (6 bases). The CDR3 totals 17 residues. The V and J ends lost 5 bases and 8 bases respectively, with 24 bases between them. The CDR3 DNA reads TGTGCCAGCAGTCGCGCCTCGACGGCGCAGGGGCGGGAAAAACTGTTTTTT. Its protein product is CASSRASTAQGREKLFF.

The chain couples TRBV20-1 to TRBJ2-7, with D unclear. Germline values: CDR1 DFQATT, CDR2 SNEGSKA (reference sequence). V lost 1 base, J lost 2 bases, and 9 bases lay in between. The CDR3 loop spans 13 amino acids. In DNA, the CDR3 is TGCAGTGCTAGAGGGGTGAGGACCTACGAGCAGTACTTC. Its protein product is CSARGVRTYEQYF.

This chain's CDR3 is CAISESRGGRGPSSYNEQFF. The CDR3 DNA reads as TGTGCCATCAGTGAGTCCAGGGGAGGGAGGGGCCCAAGCTCCTACAATGAGCAGTTCTTC. V and J are TRBV10-3 and TRBJ2-1; tentative D call: TRBD2 (7 bases). V lost 0 bases, J lost 0 bases, and 21 bases lay in between. Germline CDR1 and CDR2: ENHRY and SYGVKD. The CDR3 is 20 residues long.

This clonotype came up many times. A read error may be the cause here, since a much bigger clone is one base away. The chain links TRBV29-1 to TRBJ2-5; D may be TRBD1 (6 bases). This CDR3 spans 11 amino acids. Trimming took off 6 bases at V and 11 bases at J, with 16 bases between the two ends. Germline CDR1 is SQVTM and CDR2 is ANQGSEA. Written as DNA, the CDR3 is TGCAGCGTAGCCAGGGGAAATGAGCAGTACTTC. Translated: CSVARGNEQYF. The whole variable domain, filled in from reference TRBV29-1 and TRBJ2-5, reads SAVISQKPSRDICQRGTSLTIQCQVDSQVTMMFWYRQQPGQSLTLIATANQGSEATYESGFVIDKFPISRPNLTFSTLTVSNMSPEDSSIYLCSVARGNEQYFGPGTRLLVL.

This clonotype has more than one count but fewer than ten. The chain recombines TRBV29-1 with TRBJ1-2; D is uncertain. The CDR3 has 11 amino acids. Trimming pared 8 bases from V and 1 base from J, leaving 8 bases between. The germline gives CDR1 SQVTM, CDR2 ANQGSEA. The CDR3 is CSSRDNYGYTF. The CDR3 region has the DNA TGCAGCTCACGAGATAACTATGGCTACACCTTC. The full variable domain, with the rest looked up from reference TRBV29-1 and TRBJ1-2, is SAVISQKPSRDICQRGTSLTIQCQVDSQVTMMFWYRQQPGQSLTLIATANQGSEATYESGFVIDKFPISRPNLTFSTLTVSNMSPEDSSIYLCSSRDNYGYTFGSGTRLTVV.

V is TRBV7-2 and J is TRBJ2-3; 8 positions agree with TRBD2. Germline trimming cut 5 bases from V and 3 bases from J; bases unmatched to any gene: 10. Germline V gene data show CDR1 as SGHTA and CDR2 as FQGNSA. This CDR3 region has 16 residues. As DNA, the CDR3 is TGTGCCAGCAGCCCCGGGGGGGCACGGAGTACAGATACGCAGTATTTT. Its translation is CASSPGGARSTDTQYF.

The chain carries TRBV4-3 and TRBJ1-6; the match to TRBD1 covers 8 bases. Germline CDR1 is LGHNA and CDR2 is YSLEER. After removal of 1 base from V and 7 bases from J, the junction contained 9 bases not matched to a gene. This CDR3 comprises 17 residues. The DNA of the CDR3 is TGCGCCAGCAGCCAAGGCTTGCAGGGGGCTGGGAATTCACCCCTCCACTTT. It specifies CASSQGLQGAGNSPLHF.

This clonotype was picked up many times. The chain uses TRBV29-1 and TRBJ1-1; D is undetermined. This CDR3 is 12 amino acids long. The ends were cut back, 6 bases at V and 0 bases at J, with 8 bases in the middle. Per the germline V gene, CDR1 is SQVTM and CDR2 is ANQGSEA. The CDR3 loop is CSVQNLNTEAFF. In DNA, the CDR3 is TGCAGCGTACAGAATCTGAACACTGAAGCTTTCTTT.

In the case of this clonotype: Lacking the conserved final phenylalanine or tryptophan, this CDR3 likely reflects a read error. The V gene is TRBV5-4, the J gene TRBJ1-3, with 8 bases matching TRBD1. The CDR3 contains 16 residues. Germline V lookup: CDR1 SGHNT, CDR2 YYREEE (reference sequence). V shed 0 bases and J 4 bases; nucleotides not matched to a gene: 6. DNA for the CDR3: TGTGCCAGCAGCTTGGCCCAGACAGGGGCGGGAAACACCATATATTGT. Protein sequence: CASSLAQTGAGNTIYC.

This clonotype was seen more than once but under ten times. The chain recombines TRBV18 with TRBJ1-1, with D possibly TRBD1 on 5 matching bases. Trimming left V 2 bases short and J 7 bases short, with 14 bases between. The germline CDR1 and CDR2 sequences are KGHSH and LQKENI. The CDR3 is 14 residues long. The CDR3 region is CASSPSSREDEAFF. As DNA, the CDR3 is TGTGCCAGCTCACCATCCAGCAGGGAGGATGAAGCTTTCTTT.

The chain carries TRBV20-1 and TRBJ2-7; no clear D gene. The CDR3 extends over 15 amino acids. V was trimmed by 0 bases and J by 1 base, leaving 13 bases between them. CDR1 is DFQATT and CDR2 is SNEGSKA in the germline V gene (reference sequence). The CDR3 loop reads CSARDRGVWSYEQYF. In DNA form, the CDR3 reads TGCAGTGCTAGAGATCGCGGAGTATGGTCCTACGAGCAGTACTTC.

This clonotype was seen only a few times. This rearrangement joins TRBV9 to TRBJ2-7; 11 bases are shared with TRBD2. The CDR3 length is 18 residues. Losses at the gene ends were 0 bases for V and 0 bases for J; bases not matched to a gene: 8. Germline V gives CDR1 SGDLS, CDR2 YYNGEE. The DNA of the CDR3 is TGTGCCAGCAGCGTAGCCCCTAGCGGGGGGAGGAGCTCCTACGAGCAGTACTTC. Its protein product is CASSVAPSGGRSSYEQYF.